This T cell receptor beta chain was identified during a study of blood T cell repertoires in COVID-19. The wider study: Spain, Italy and the United States supplied samples that represented acute and convalescent COVID-19. PBMCs, B-cell-depleted T cells, or T cells were the source of the cDNA or gDNA that made up the material.

Repertoires were generated with immunoSEQ multiplex PCR, while TCRdb's copy carries only in-frame clones and drops some. The data show 200,000 to 250,000 clones, approximately 85% seen once. The receptor was isolated from a man in his fifties with COVID-19, enrolled during active disease. Sequenced input: peripheral blood.

The CDR3 here is CASSQAVDGYTF. As DNA, the CDR3 is TGTGCCAGCAGCCAAGCCGTCGATGGCTACACCTTC. The chain employs TRBV3-1 (or the pseudogene TRBV3-2) and TRBJ1-2; D gene uncertain. Germline V CDR1 and CDR2: LGHDT, YNNKEL (reference sequence). The CDR3 is 12 residues long. V was cut by 1 base and J by 6 bases, with 6 bases left in between.